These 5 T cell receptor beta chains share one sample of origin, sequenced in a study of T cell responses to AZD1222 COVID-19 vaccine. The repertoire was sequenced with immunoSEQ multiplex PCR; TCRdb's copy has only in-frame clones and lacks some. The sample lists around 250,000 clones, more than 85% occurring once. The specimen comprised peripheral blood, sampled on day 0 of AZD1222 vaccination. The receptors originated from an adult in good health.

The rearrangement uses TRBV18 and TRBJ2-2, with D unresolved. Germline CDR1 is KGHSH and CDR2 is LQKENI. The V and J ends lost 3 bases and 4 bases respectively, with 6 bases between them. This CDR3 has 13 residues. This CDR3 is CASSPSVTGELFF. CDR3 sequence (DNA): TGTGCCAGCTCACCCTCAGTCACCGGGGAGCTGTTTTTT. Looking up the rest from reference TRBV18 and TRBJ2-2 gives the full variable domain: NAGVMQNPRHLVRRRGQEARLRCSPMKGHSHVYWYRQLPEEGLKFMVYLQKENIIDESGMPKERFSAEFPKEGPSILRIQQVVRGDSAAYFCASSPSVTGELFFGEGSRLTVL.

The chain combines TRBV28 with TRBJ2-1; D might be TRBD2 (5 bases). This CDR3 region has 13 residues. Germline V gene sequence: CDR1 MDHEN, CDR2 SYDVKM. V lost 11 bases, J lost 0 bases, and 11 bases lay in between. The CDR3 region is CAAGVSSYNEQFF. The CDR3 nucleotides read TGTGCCGCCGGGGTCAGCTCCTACAATGAGCAGTTCTTC.

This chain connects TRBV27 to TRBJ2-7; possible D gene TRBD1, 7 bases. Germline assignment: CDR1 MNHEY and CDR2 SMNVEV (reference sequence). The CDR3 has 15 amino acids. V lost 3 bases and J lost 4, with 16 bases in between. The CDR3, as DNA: TGTGCCAGCAGTTTGAGCGGTGCAGGGGGGTACGAGCAGTACTTC. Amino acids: CASSLSGAGGYEQYF.

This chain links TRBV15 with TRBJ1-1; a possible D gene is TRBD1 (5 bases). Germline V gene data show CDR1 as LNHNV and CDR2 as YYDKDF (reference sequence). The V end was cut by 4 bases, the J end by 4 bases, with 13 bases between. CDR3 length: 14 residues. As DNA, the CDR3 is TGTGCCACCAGCATCGGGGGTAAGGGCACTGAAGCTTTCTTT. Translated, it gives CATSIGGKGTEAFF.

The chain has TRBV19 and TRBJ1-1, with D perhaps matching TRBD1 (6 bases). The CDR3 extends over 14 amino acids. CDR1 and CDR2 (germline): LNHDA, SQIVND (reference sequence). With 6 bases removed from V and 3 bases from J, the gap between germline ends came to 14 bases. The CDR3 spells CASSYTGLDTEAFF. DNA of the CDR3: TGTGCCAGTAGCTACACAGGGTTGGACACTGAAGCTTTCTTT. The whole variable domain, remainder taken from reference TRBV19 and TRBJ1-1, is DGGITQSPKYLFRKEGQNVTLSCEQNLNHDAMYWYRQDPGQGLRLIYYSQIVNDFQKGDIAEGYSVSREKKESFPLTVTSAQKNPTAFYLCASSYTGLDTEAFFGQGTRLTVV.